This T cell receptor (beta chain) came from a study of shared clonotypes between healthy human individuals. Study-wide results and caveats: In contrast to clonotypes shared by all four donors, non-shared clonotypes had lower generation probabilities.

CD45RO-negative cells were positively selected for CCR7, leaving out terminally differentiated effector memory CD45RA+ cells. Note on this clone: As yet, its antigen is unknown.

In replicate PCRs of sorted subsets, about 200 ng DNA, approximately 30,000 T cell genomes, was used. Produced via immunoSEQ multiplex PCR; TCRdb's table is partial and in-frame only. Of some 2 million clones in the sample, about 95% were seen once. V lost 0 bases, J lost 0 bases, and 11 bases stayed unmatched. This CDR3 has 19 residues. The V gene's germline CDR1 is LGHNA and CDR2 YSLEER. This TCR derives from a man aged 18 to 35 in good health. The sample consisted of naive CD8+ T cells sorted from blood. V and J are TRBV4-3 and TRBJ2-1; 7 nucleotides agree with TRBD1. CDR3 sequence (DNA): TGCGCCAGCAGCCAAGATGTGGCTCTAGGGGGCGGCTCCTACAATGAGCAGTTCTTC. Its protein is CASSQDVALGGGSYNEQFF.